This T cell receptor (beta chain) was retrieved from a study of cytomegalovirus exposure and HLA in healthy donors. The study, taken as a whole, reports: According to a subsequent analysis, TCR clusters from the first cohort were inclined to appear together in the 130 or so validation repertoires. With high specificity and sensitivity, the classifier reportedly diagnosed cytomegalovirus status.

Note on this clone: Its antigen is unknown.

The assay was immunoSEQ multiplex PCR, and TCRdb's table has in-frame clones only and misses some. The sample consists of around 140,000 clones, 87% of them appearing once. Specimen: PBMCs. The origin of this receptor is a man aged 18 to 30 in good health and CMV-seropositive.

The CDR3: CASTILGGRGYGYTF. The CDR3 nucleotides read TGTGCCAGCACCATTTTAGGGGGCCGGGGCTATGGCTACACCTTC. The V and J genes are TRBV11-2 and TRBJ1-2, with 7 bases that match TRBD1. The CDR3 is made up of 15 amino acids. CDR1 is SGHAT and CDR2 is FQNNGV in the germline V gene. Unmatched junction bases numbered 12, after V lost 7 bases and J lost 4 bases.